A selection of T cell receptor beta chains follows, all from one sample in a study of cytomegalovirus exposure and HLA in healthy donors. Clones were read by immunoSEQ multiplex PCR, and TCRdb kept only the in-frame ones, dropping some. Of around 140,000 clones listed, around 80% are singletons. Specimen: PBMCs. Receptor source: a woman in her fifties or sixties in good health and CMV-seropositive. Both conserved end residues are part of each CDR3. Each record gives: CDR3 length, D gene, J gene, V gene, clone size, CDR3 DNA, CDR3 protein. A D gene is named only where the DNA matches it firmly. A clone size is listed for some rows: how often the clone was seen (once, few, many), or a class if it is expanded.

cdr3_length: 14; d_call: TRBD2; j_call: TRBJ2-1; v_call: TRBV4-3; clone_size: once; cdr3_nt: TGCGCCAGCAGCCAAGGGACTAGCAGCAATGAGCAGTTCTTC; cdr3_aa: CASSQGTSSNEQFF
cdr3_length: 15; d_call: TRBD1; j_call: TRBJ1-3; v_call: TRBV6-1; clone_size: .; cdr3_nt: TGTGCCAGCAGTGAAGGGACAGGGAGTGGAAACACCATATATTTT; cdr3_aa: CASSEGTGSGNTIYF
cdr3_length: 15; d_call: .; j_call: TRBJ1-5; v_call: TRBV1; clone_size: .; cdr3_nt: TGCACCAGCAGCTCGCGGGGGGGAAACAATCAGCCCCAGCATTTT; cdr3_aa: CTSSSRGGNNQPQHF
cdr3_length: 13; d_call: .; j_call: TRBJ1-2; v_call: TRBV7-2; clone_size: .; cdr3_nt: TGTGCGAGCTTGGGGAGGGATAACTATGGCTACACCTTC; cdr3_aa: CASLGRDNYGYTF
cdr3_length: 14; d_call: .; j_call: TRBJ2-7; v_call: TRBV29-1; clone_size: .; cdr3_nt: TGCAGCGAGAATAGGCGTATAGCGAACTACGAGCAGTACTTC; cdr3_aa: CSENRRIANYEQYF
cdr3_length: 15; d_call: TRBD2; j_call: TRBJ2-7; v_call: TRBV9; clone_size: .; cdr3_nt: TGTGCCAGCAGCGTAGGGCTAGCGGGAGTATACGAGCAGTACTTC; cdr3_aa: CASSVGLAGVYEQYF
cdr3_length: 13; d_call: .; j_call: TRBJ2-7; v_call: TRBV28; clone_size: .; cdr3_nt: TGTGCCAGCAGTTTAAGGAGCGACTACGAGCAGTACTTC; cdr3_aa: CASSLRSDYEQYF
cdr3_length: 16; d_call: TRBD1; j_call: TRBJ2-7; v_call: TRBV11-1; clone_size: .; cdr3_nt: TGTGCCAGCAGCTACCCGGGACAGGGAGGGTCCTACGAGCAGTACTTC; cdr3_aa: CASSYPGQGGSYEQYF
cdr3_length: 15; d_call: .; j_call: TRBJ2-6; v_call: TRBV5-1; clone_size: .; cdr3_nt: TGCGCCAGCAGCTTGGAGGGGACTGGGGCCAACGTCCTGACTTTC; cdr3_aa: CASSLEGTGANVLTF
cdr3_length: 16; d_call: TRBD2; j_call: TRBJ2-1; v_call: TRBV7-8; clone_size: .; cdr3_nt: TGTGCCAGCAGCCGGTCAGGGACTAGCGGATACAATGAGCAGTTCTTC; cdr3_aa: CASSRSGTSGYNEQFF
cdr3_length: 14; d_call: TRBD1; j_call: TRBJ1-2; v_call: TRBV11-3; clone_size: .; cdr3_nt: TGTGCCAGCAGCTCCCACAGGGGGGACTATGGCTACACCTTC; cdr3_aa: CASSSHRGDYGYTF
cdr3_length: 16; d_call: TRBD2; j_call: TRBJ2-5; v_call: TRBV10-3; clone_size: .; cdr3_nt: TGTGCCATCAGTCGGGAGGTAGCGGGAGTGCGAGAGACCCAGTACTTC; cdr3_aa: CAISREVAGVRETQYF
cdr3_length: 13; d_call: .; j_call: TRBJ2-7; v_call: TRBV18; clone_size: .; cdr3_nt: TGTGCCAGCTCACCTTACAGCTCCTACGAGCAGTACTTC; cdr3_aa: CASSPYSSYEQYF
cdr3_length: 15; d_call: TRBD1; j_call: TRBJ2-7; v_call: TRBV5-1; clone_size: .; cdr3_nt: TGCGCCAGCAGCTTGGATGGTGACAGGGTGGCAGAGCAGTACTTC; cdr3_aa: CASSLDGDRVAEQYF